This T cell receptor beta chain is from a study of OX40 agonist ivuxolimab in advanced cancers. Germline V CDR1 and CDR2: LGHNT, FRNRAP. This CDR3 region has 15 residues. The junction had 10 bases not matched to a gene; V was cut back by 7 bases and J by 4 bases. TCRdb's copy holds only in-frame clones and misses some; the assay was immunoSEQ multiplex PCR. The data hold 70,000 or so clones, with around 90% observed a single time. The origin of this receptor is an adult with an advanced solid tumor such as melanoma, head and neck, liver or kidney cancer. Sequenced material: CD4+ or CD8+ T cells sorted from blood, taken in a trial of the OX40 agonist ivuxolimab. V is TRBV12-5 and J is TRBJ1-5; 7 positions match TRBD1. CDR3 DNA sequence: TGTGCTAGTGCCGGGGGAACAGGGGTTAATCAGCCCCAGCATTTT. This codes for CASAGGTGVNQPQHF.